This T cell receptor (beta chain) was captured in a study of cytomegalovirus exposure and HLA in healthy donors. On the study more broadly: A prior analysis found roughly 110 million unique TCR beta sequences from around 180 million T cells.

Both 60 Vbeta primers and 13 Jbeta primers went into the PCR. Some clones are missing from TCRdb's copy, which holds only in-frame ones; the method was immunoSEQ multiplex PCR. The sample holds around 150,000 clones, 68% seen once. The CDR3 is 14 amino acids. Germline trimming cut 7 bases from V and 6 bases from J; bases unmatched to any gene: 4. Germline V gene lookup returns CDR1 LNHDA and CDR2 SQIVND (reference sequence). The chain combines TRBV19 with TRBJ2-2, with 11 bases matching TRBD1. Sequences were obtained from PBMCs. The receptor was isolated from a man aged 50 to 59 in good health and CMV-seronegative. The DNA of the CDR3 is TGTGCCAGTAAACCGGGACAGGGGGCCGGGGAGCTGTTTTTT. It yields the protein CASKPGQGAGELFF.